The rows below give T cell receptor beta chains drawn from one sample of a study of T cell changes during pregnancy in multiple sclerosis. Assay used: immunoSEQ multiplex PCR; TCRdb lists only in-frame clones, some missing. The table lists about 44,000 clones, roughly 90% of them singletons, with more than 0.55% in the top ten. The material was CD4+ T cells from peripheral blood mononuclear cells, obtained in the first trimester of pregnancy. These receptors all stem from a female donor with multiple sclerosis, enrolled in a pregnancy study. Both conserved end residues are part of each CDR3. Each record gives: V gene, D gene, clone size, J gene, CDR3 protein, CDR3 DNA. D genes are given only for firm matches. Clone size is given for some rows only: seen once, a few or many times, or a class if the clone is expanded.

v_gene: TRBV14
d_gene: -
abundance: -
j_gene: TRBJ2-1
CDR3aa: CASSQLEWNEQFF
CDR3nt: TGTGCCAGCAGCCAATTAGAATGGAATGAGCAGTTCTTC

v_gene: TRBV28
d_gene: TRBD1
abundance: -
j_gene: TRBJ2-5
CDR3aa: CASSSGTGAQETQYF
CDR3nt: TGTGCCAGCAGCTCCGGGACAGGGGCTCAAGAGACCCAGTACTTC

v_gene: TRBV9
d_gene: TRBD2
abundance: -
j_gene: TRBJ2-7
CDR3aa: CASSVGPGGRYEQYF
CDR3nt: TGTGCCAGCAGCGTAGGCCCCGGGGGGAGGTACGAGCAGTACTTC

v_gene: TRBV7-2
d_gene: TRBD2
abundance: -
j_gene: TRBJ2-7
CDR3aa: CASSLVGGAGGRHEQYF
CDR3nt: TGTGCCAGCAGCTTAGTGGGGGGGGCGGGAGGTAGACACGAGCAGTACTTC

v_gene: TRBV29-1
d_gene: -
abundance: -
j_gene: TRBJ1-3
CDR3aa: CSVGLGGSGNTIYF
CDR3nt: TGCAGCGTTGGTTTGGGGGGCTCTGGAAACACCATATATTTT

v_gene: TRBV6-5
d_gene: TRBD1
abundance: -
j_gene: TRBJ2-1
CDR3aa: CASSYSGTGFYNEQFF
CDR3nt: TGTGCCAGCAGTTACTCCGGGACAGGGTTCTACAATGAGCAGTTCTTC

v_gene: TRBV6-5
d_gene: TRBD2
abundance: -
j_gene: TRBJ2-3
CDR3aa: CASSYAGVTDTQYF
CDR3nt: TGTGCCAGCAGTTATGCGGGAGTTACAGATACGCAGTATTTT

v_gene: TRBV6-5
d_gene: TRBD2
abundance: -
j_gene: TRBJ2-3
CDR3aa: CASGLTSGSTDTQYF
CDR3nt: TGTGCCAGCGGCCTGACTAGCGGAAGCACAGATACGCAGTATTTT

v_gene: TRBV7-9
d_gene: TRBD1
abundance: -
j_gene: TRBJ2-7
CDR3aa: CASSLGLWDRGDEQYF
CDR3nt: TGTGCCAGCAGCTTGGGTTTATGGGACAGGGGTGACGAGCAGTACTTC

v_gene: TRBV5-1
d_gene: -
abundance: once
j_gene: TRBJ2-5
CDR3aa: CASRLLLGVQETQYF
CDR3nt: TGCGCCAGCAGGCTTCTCCTTGGAGTCCAAGAGACCCAGTACTTC

v_gene: TRBV7-6
d_gene: -
abundance: -
j_gene: TRBJ2-7
CDR3aa: CASSLGPTVTYEQYF
CDR3nt: TGTGCCAGCAGCTTGGGGCCGACTGTGACCTACGAGCAGTACTTC

v_gene: TRBV2
d_gene: TRBD2
abundance: -
j_gene: TRBJ2-1
CDR3aa: CASSGSGYNEQFF
CDR3nt: TGTGCCAGTAGCGGGAGTGGCTACAATGAGCAGTTCTTC

v_gene: TRBV28
d_gene: -
abundance: -
j_gene: TRBJ2-7
CDR3aa: CASSLYGGAGEQYF
CDR3nt: TGTGCCAGCAGTTTATATGGGGGCGCGGGCGAGCAGTACTTC

v_gene: TRBV9
d_gene: -
abundance: -
j_gene: TRBJ2-3
CDR3aa: CASSVATPIGVGRTDTQYF
CDR3nt: TGTGCCAGCAGCGTAGCTACACCCATAGGAGTCGGTCGCACAGATACGCAGTATTTT

v_gene: TRBV4-3
d_gene: TRBD1
abundance: -
j_gene: TRBJ2-2
CDR3aa: CASSQWTGSVTGELFF
CDR3nt: TGCGCCAGCAGCCAATGGACAGGGTCGGTCACCGGGGAGCTGTTTTTT

v_gene: TRBV5-1
d_gene: -
abundance: -
j_gene: TRBJ2-5
CDR3aa: CASSRWDTQETQYF
CDR3nt: TGCGCCAGCAGCCGATGGGACACCCAAGAGACCCAGTACTTC

v_gene: TRBV5-4
d_gene: -
abundance: -
j_gene: TRBJ2-7
CDR3aa: CASSLVHGDEQYF
CDR3nt: TGTGCCAGCAGCTTGGTTCACGGGGATGAGCAGTACTTC

v_gene: TRBV5-1
d_gene: TRBD2
abundance: -
j_gene: TRBJ2-7
CDR3aa: CAILRGGEQYF
CDR3nt: TGCGCCATCCTTCGGGGGGGCGAGCAGTACTTC

v_gene: TRBV7-2
d_gene: TRBD2
abundance: -
j_gene: TRBJ2-1
CDR3aa: CASSSSGRKGSYNEQFF
CDR3nt: TGTGCCAGCAGCTCGAGCGGGAGGAAAGGGTCCTACAATGAGCAGTTCTTC

v_gene: TRBV27
d_gene: -
abundance: -
j_gene: TRBJ1-4
CDR3aa: CASRKSGAREKLFF
CDR3nt: TGTGCCAGCAGGAAGTCAGGGGCTAGAGAAAAACTGTTTTTT

v_gene: TRBV2
d_gene: -
abundance: few
j_gene: TRBJ2-7
CDR3aa: CASSGGTLPSYEQYF
CDR3nt: TGTGCCAGCAGTGGAGGGACTTTACCCTCCTACGAGCAGTACTTC

v_gene: TRBV5-6
d_gene: TRBD2
abundance: -
j_gene: TRBJ2-1
CDR3aa: CASSFLAGGLSSYNEQFF
CDR3nt: TGTGCCAGCAGCTTCCTAGCGGGAGGCCTCAGCTCCTACAATGAGCAGTTCTTC

v_gene: TRBV2
d_gene: -
abundance: -
j_gene: TRBJ2-3
CDR3aa: CASSLGQYRFADTQYF
CDR3nt: TGTGCCAGCAGTCTTGGACAGTATCGTTTTGCAGATACGCAGTATTTT

v_gene: TRBV9
d_gene: -
abundance: -
j_gene: TRBJ2-7
CDR3aa: CASSISGARTYEQYF
CDR3nt: TGTGCCAGCAGCATCTCAGGGGCCCGCACCTACGAGCAGTACTTC

v_gene: TRBV18
d_gene: -
abundance: -
j_gene: TRBJ2-7
CDR3aa: CASSPGQGGNEQYF
CDR3nt: TGTGCCAGCTCACCGGGGCAGGGCGGGAACGAGCAGTACTTC

v_gene: TRBV13
d_gene: TRBD2
abundance: once
j_gene: TRBJ2-2
CDR3aa: CASSPHYRTSGRPAGGELFF
CDR3nt: TGTGCCAGCAGCCCTCATTATAGGACTAGCGGGAGACCGGCGGGCGGGGAGCTGTTTTTT

v_gene: TRBV5-1
d_gene: TRBD1
abundance: -
j_gene: TRBJ2-7
CDR3aa: CASSLDRGVGEQYF
CDR3nt: TGCGCCAGCAGCTTGGACAGGGGTGTTGGCGAGCAGTACTTC

v_gene: TRBV5-4
d_gene: TRBD2
abundance: -
j_gene: TRBJ2-1
CDR3aa: CASSPGLAGGNEQFF
CDR3nt: TGTGCCAGCAGCCCCGGACTAGCGGGAGGAAATGAGCAGTTCTTC

v_gene: TRBV28
d_gene: -
abundance: -
j_gene: TRBJ1-3
CDR3aa: CASIAGNTIYF
CDR3nt: TGTGCCAGCATAGCGGGGAACACCATATATTTT

v_gene: TRBV29-1
d_gene: -
abundance: -
j_gene: TRBJ2-7
CDR3aa: CSVSPRGLGYEQYF
CDR3nt: TGCAGCGTTTCCCCCAGGGGTTTAGGGTACGAGCAGTACTTC

v_gene: TRBV9
d_gene: -
abundance: -
j_gene: TRBJ2-1
CDR3aa: CASSVALGVASNEQFF
CDR3nt: TGTGCCAGCAGCGTAGCCCTCGGGGTAGCAAGCAATGAGCAGTTCTTC

v_gene: TRBV7-9
d_gene: -
abundance: -
j_gene: TRBJ2-5
CDR3aa: CASSQARVQETQYF
CDR3nt: TGTGCCAGCAGCCAGGCGAGGGTTCAAGAGACCCAGTACTTC

v_gene: TRBV19
d_gene: -
abundance: -
j_gene: TRBJ1-2
CDR3aa: CASSKRGPYYGYTF
CDR3nt: TGTGCCAGTAGTAAGCGGGGCCCCTACTATGGCTACACCTTC

v_gene: TRBV14
d_gene: TRBD2
abundance: -
j_gene: TRBJ2-5
CDR3aa: CASSLGGLQETQYF
CDR3nt: TGTGCCAGCAGCCTGGGAGGGCTCCAAGAGACCCAGTACTTC

v_gene: TRBV11-3
d_gene: -
abundance: -
j_gene: TRBJ2-1
CDR3aa: CASSLDSEQFF
CDR3nt: TGTGCCAGCAGCCTGGACAGTGAGCAGTTCTTC

v_gene: TRBV4-2
d_gene: -
abundance: -
j_gene: TRBJ1-2
CDR3aa: CASSQGSDYGYTF
CDR3nt: TGTGCCAGCAGCCAAGGCAGCGACTATGGCTACACCTTC

v_gene: TRBV15
d_gene: -
abundance: -
j_gene: TRBJ2-3
CDR3aa: CATSRESTDTQYF
CDR3nt: TGTGCCACCAGCAGAGAGAGTACAGATACGCAGTATTTT

v_gene: TRBV6-5
d_gene: TRBD1
abundance: -
j_gene: TRBJ1-5
CDR3aa: CASSSGGTNQPQHF
CDR3nt: TGTGCCAGCAGTTCAGGGGGAACTAATCAGCCCCAGCATTTT

v_gene: TRBV27
d_gene: TRBD2
abundance: -
j_gene: TRBJ2-2
CDR3aa: CASRLGGGTGELFF
CDR3nt: TGTGCCAGCAGGTTGGGGGGGGGAACCGGGGAGCTGTTTTTT

v_gene: TRBV4-1
d_gene: TRBD2
abundance: -
j_gene: TRBJ2-7
CDR3aa: CASSPGGAVYEQYF
CDR3nt: TGCGCCAGCAGCCCCGGGGGGGCCGTCTACGAGCAGTACTTC